This T cell receptor (beta chain) was captured by sequencing in a study of T-cell reconstitution after alpha-beta-depleted transplantation in children. V lost 3 bases to trimming and J lost 7 bases; unmatched junction nucleotides: 7. This CDR3 comprises 14 residues. Per the germline V gene, CDR1 is SGDLS and CDR2 is YYNGEE. Unique molecular identifiers were incorporated into the prepared TCRbeta library. MiXCR, applied by TCRdb to the PCR reads, yields one record per CDR3 protein. The sample has about 27,000 distinct CDR3 sequences, over 15% seen once. As for this clonotype: A much larger clone is a single base away; this may be a read error. The CDR3 carries no conserved terminal phenylalanine or tryptophan, so it likely arises from a read error.

The rearrangement joins TRBV9 to TRBJ1-1; TRBD1 agrees at 9 bases. The clonotype originates from a male patient between 2 and 9 years old who had a stem cell transplant for acute lymphoblastic leukemia, so the T cells may come from the graft donor. The sample consisted of PBMCs, mostly from graft donor cells, taken 60 days after TCRalphabeta/CD19-depleted stem cell transplant. In DNA, the CDR3 is TGTGCCAGCAGCGCCGGACAGGGGAAGGGTGAAGCTTTCCTT. This encodes CASSAGQGKGEAFL.